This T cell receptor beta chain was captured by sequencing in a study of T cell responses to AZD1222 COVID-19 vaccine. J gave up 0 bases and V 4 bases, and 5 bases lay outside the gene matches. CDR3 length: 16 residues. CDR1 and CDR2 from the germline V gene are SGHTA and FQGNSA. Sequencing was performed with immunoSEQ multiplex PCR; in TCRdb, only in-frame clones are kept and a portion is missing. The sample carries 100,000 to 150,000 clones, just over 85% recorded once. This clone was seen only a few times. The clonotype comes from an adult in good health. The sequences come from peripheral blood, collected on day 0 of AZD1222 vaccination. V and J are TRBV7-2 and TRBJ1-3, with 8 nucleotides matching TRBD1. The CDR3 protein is CASSYGQGFSGNTIYF. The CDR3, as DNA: TGTGCCAGCAGCTATGGACAGGGATTCTCTGGAAACACCATATATTTT.